Shown below are 32 T cell receptor beta chains from a single sample sequenced in a study of circulating and synovial CD4+ cells in juvenile arthritis. Sequencing used immunoSEQ multiplex PCR; TCRdb keeps in-frame clones, though not all of them. The table shows tens of thousands of clones, with about 95% occurring only once. Specimen: CD4+ T cells from blood. The receptors stem from a human donor with juvenile idiopathic arthritis.

This CDR3 is CASSQPGESYTGELFF. Written as DNA, the CDR3 is TGTGCCAGCAGCCAACCAGGGGAAAGTTACACCGGGGAGCTGTTTTTT. The chain is built from TRBV4-2 and TRBJ2-2; a possible D gene is TRBD1 (6 bases). Germline V gene sequence: CDR1 LGHNA, CDR2 YNFKEQ. The V end lost 2 bases, the J end lost 3 bases, and 13 bases lay between the germline ends. CDR3 length: 16 amino acids.

A remark on this clone: In the same sample, other DNA sequences code for this CDR3. This chain links TRBV18 with TRBJ1-6; 8 bases agree with TRBD1. The CDR3 length is 17 residues. Unmatched junction bases numbered 13, after V lost 2 bases and J lost 10 bases. Germline V gene lookup returns CDR1 KGHSH and CDR2 LQKENI. CDR3 amino acids: CASSPFGPDRGYSPLHF. The CDR3 DNA sequence: TGTGCCAGCTCACCATTCGGGCCCGACAGGGGATACTCACCCCTCCACTTT.

This chain uses TRBV29-1 with TRBJ2-3, with 9 bases aligning to TRBD2. CDR3 length equals 15 residues. The V and J ends lost 2 bases and 2 bases, in that order; junction bases with no gene match: 5. Germline lookup yields CDR1 SQVTM and CDR2 ANQGSEA. Here the CDR3 reads CSVESLAGLTDTQYF. DNA for the CDR3: TGCAGCGTTGAATCTCTAGCGGGGCTCACAGATACGCAGTATTTT.

The rearrangement joins TRBV19 to TRBJ2-5; 10 nucleotides match TRBD2. Per germline, CDR1 LNHDA and CDR2 SQIVND (reference sequence). V lost 0 bases and J lost 6; bases outside the gene matches: 13. CDR3 length: 18 amino acids. The CDR3, as DNA: TGTGCCAGTAGTATAGATTCGGCCCCAGCGGGGGGGCCTAAGACCCAGTACTTC. This gives the protein CASSIDSAPAGGPKTQYF.

The genes are TRBV7-2 and TRBJ1-5; maybe TRBD1 (5 bases). The CDR3 runs 15 residues. Germline-derived CDR1 and CDR2 are SGHTA and FQGNSA. V was clipped by 4 bases and J by 8 bases, with 18 bases between them. CDR3 in DNA: TGTGCCAGCAGCTCACTGGGGTTGGGGGGGAAGCCCCAGCATTTT. It encodes CASSSLGLGGKPQHF.

The rearrangement joins TRBV27 to TRBJ2-2, with D perhaps matching TRBD1 (7 bases). The germline V and J ends were trimmed by 6 bases and 6 bases, with 20 bases remaining between them. Per germline, CDR1 MNHEY and CDR2 SMNVEV (reference sequence). The CDR3 is made up of 16 amino acids. The CDR3: CASSQKTGRFAGELFF. CDR3 nucleotides: TGTGCCAGCAGCCAAAAGACAGGGAGGTTCGCCGGGGAGCTGTTTTTT.

The V gene is TRBV5-4, the J gene TRBJ2-7; maybe TRBD1 (5 bases). V was shortened by 1 base and J by 1 base, with 15 bases between the two germline ends. CDR3 length equals 16 residues. CDR1 and CDR2 from the germline V gene are SGHNT and YYREEE (reference sequence). CDR3 sequence reads: CASSLYQGYSSYEQYF. CDR3 in DNA: TGTGCCAGCAGCTTGTACCAGGGCTATAGTTCCTACGAGCAGTACTTC.

CDR3 region: CASRRAGTGGSEQYF. Here the CDR3 DNA reads TGCGCCAGCAGACGAGCCGGGACAGGGGGATCAGAGCAGTACTTC. V is TRBV5-1 and J is TRBJ2-7; TRBD1 matches at 11 bases. V dropped 5 bases and J dropped 7; count of bases not matched to a gene: 11. CDR1 and CDR2 (germline): SGHRS, YFSETQ. CDR3 length: 15 residues.

This chain links TRBV7-2 with TRBJ2-3; no clear D gene. The V gene's germline CDR1 is SGHTA and CDR2 FQGNSA. CDR3 length: 13 residues. V lost 1 base and J lost 5, with 7 bases in between. Here the CDR3 reads CASSLGPQDTQYF. The CDR3 coding sequence is TGTGCCAGCAGCTTAGGCCCACAAGATACGCAGTATTTT.

The chain has TRBV14 and TRBJ2-1; a weak D match, TRBD2 (5 bases). This CDR3 contains 14 residues. Germline CDR1 reads SGHDN; CDR2 reads FVKESK. The ends were cut back, 3 bases at V and 3 bases at J, with 9 bases in the middle. The CDR3 DNA is TGTGCCAGCAGCCAGGATGACTACTACAATGAGCAGTTCTTC. As protein: CASSQDDYYNEQFF.

This clone showed up just once. V is TRBV27 and J is TRBJ1-1; 9 bases agree with TRBD1. Germline loops: CDR1 MNHEY, CDR2 SMNVEV (reference sequence). The CDR3 runs 19 residues. J gave up 7 bases and V 2 bases, and 20 bases lay outside the gene matches. For the CDR3, the DNA is TGTGCCAGCAGTTTAGGGCCTTACAGGGGGCTGGGGGGGATAAGTGAAGCTTTCTTT. Translating gives CASSLGPYRGLGGISEAFF.

J is TRBJ2-5 and V is TRBV5-1; 7 nucleotides align to TRBD2. V trimming: 0 bases; J trimming: 4 bases; junction bases outside the gene matches: 6. This CDR3 comprises 15 residues. Germline V gene lookup returns CDR1 SGHRS and CDR2 YFSETQ. The CDR3 is CASSLVQGGRETQYF. Written as DNA, the CDR3 is TGCGCCAGCAGCTTGGTCCAGGGAGGGAGAGAGACCCAGTACTTC.

The chain carries TRBV20-1 and TRBJ2-1; D is possibly TRBD2 (5 bases). The CDR3 consists of 11 residues. Germline loops: CDR1 DFQATT, CDR2 SNEGSKA (reference sequence). V gave up 6 bases and J gave up 6 bases, with 9 bases separating them. The CDR3 nucleotides are TGCAGTGCCACTAGTTTCAATGAGCAGTTCTTC. As protein: CSATSFNEQFF.

This chain connects TRBV28 to TRBJ1-2, with 10 bases fitting TRBD1. The trim removed 5 bases at V and 8 bases at J, leaving 5 bases unmatched. Germline-derived CDR1 and CDR2 are MDHEN and SYDVKM. The CDR3 loop spans 13 amino acids. Here the CDR3 DNA reads TGTGCCAGCAGTCGACAGGGGGCGGGAGGCTACACCTTC. Protein product: CASSRQGAGGYTF.

This clone was observed once. V and J are TRBV7-9 and TRBJ1-2; 12 bases are shared with TRBD1. Trimming cost V 2 bases and J 8 bases; bases outside gene matches: 6. CDR3 size: 15 residues. Germline assignment: CDR1 SEHNR and CDR2 FQNEAQ (reference sequence). CDR3 sequence reads: CASSLMGQGARGYTF. The CDR3 bases are TGTGCCAGCAGCTTAATGGGACAGGGGGCGAGAGGCTACACCTTC.

The rearrangement joins TRBV28 to TRBJ1-2; no definite D call. The CDR3 loop spans 13 amino acids. Trimming shortened V by 8 bases and J by 0 bases, and 10 bases separated the two germline ends. Germline V lookup: CDR1 MDHEN, CDR2 SYDVKM. CDR3 residues: CASGGSANYGYTF. The CDR3 DNA reads TGTGCCAGCGGCGGTTCAGCTAACTATGGCTACACCTTC.

This chain links TRBV5-6 with TRBJ2-7; no firm D call. The germline V and J ends were trimmed by 0 bases and 2 bases, with 9 bases remaining between them. Germline values: CDR1 SGHDT, CDR2 YYEEEE. There are 14 residues in the CDR3. The CDR3 sequence: CASSLVGFPYEQYF. The CDR3, as DNA: TGTGCCAGCAGCTTGGTTGGCTTCCCCTACGAGCAGTACTTC.

This chain joins TRBV7-2 and TRBJ2-5; D is ambiguous. The germline V and J ends were trimmed by 5 bases and 0 bases, with 7 bases remaining between them. Per germline, CDR1 SGHTA and CDR2 FQGNSA. The CDR3 runs to 13 residues. The CDR3 sequence is CASSGRNQETQYF. In nucleotides, the CDR3 is TGTGCCAGCAGCGGCAGGAACCAAGAGACCCAGTACTTC.

The CDR3 DNA reads as TGTGCCAGTAGTATAGAACAGGGGCCTGGTGAGCAGTACTTC. Amino acids: CASSIEQGPGEQYF. The rearrangement joins TRBV19 to TRBJ2-7; 7 positions agree with TRBD1. Germline V gene data show CDR1 as LNHDA and CDR2 as SQIVND (reference sequence). V gave up 0 bases and J gave up 7 bases; unmatched junction bases: 6. This CDR3 spans 14 amino acids. The whole variable domain, remainder taken from reference TRBV19 and TRBJ2-7, is DGGITQSPKYLFRKEGQNVTLSCEQNLNHDAMYWYRQDPGQGLRLIYYSQIVNDFQKGDIAEGYSVSREKKESFPLTVTSAQKNPTAFYLCASSIEQGPGEQYFGPGTRLTVT.

The rearrangement uses TRBV5-1 and TRBJ2-1; tentatively, D is TRBD2 (6 bases). The CDR3 runs 18 residues. The ends were cut back, 1 base at V and 3 bases at J, with 20 bases in the middle. CDR1 and CDR2 (germline): SGHRS, YFSETQ. Here the CDR3 reads CASSLLGDVAGNYNEQFF. The CDR3 DNA follows: TGCGCCAGCAGCTTGCTAGGGGATGTGGCGGGAAACTACAATGAGCAGTTCTTC.

J is TRBJ2-1 and V is TRBV4-2; 11 bases align to TRBD2. Germline V lookup: CDR1 LGHNA, CDR2 YNFKEQ. With 5 bases clipped from V and 4 bases from J, the junction kept 7 bases outside the gene matches. This CDR3 contains 16 residues. The CDR3 spells CASSKLAGVGYNEQFF. The CDR3 DNA sequence: TGTGCCAGCAGCAAACTAGCGGGAGTGGGTTACAATGAGCAGTTCTTC.

The chain carries TRBV19 and TRBJ1-1, with TRBD1 matching 8 bases. The V and J ends lost 0 bases and 2 bases, in that order; junction bases with no gene match: 8. The germline V gene encodes CDR1 LNHDA and CDR2 SQIVND (reference sequence). The CDR3 runs 17 residues. CDR3 loop: CASSIEVTRGLNTEAFF. CDR3 coding DNA: TGTGCCAGTAGTATAGAGGTCACCAGGGGGCTCAACACTGAAGCTTTCTTT.

The rearrangement links TRBV29-1 to TRBJ1-5; 8 bases align to TRBD1. The CDR3 is 15 amino acids. Per germline, CDR1 SQVTM and CDR2 ANQGSEA. V shed 6 bases, J shed 0 bases, and the junction held 7 bases outside the gene matches. In DNA form, the CDR3 reads TGCAGCGTCCGAGCGACAGGGGATAGCAATCAGCCCCAGCATTTT. As protein: CSVRATGDSNQPQHF.

The chain couples TRBV10-3 to TRBJ2-3; tentatively, D is TRBD1 (5 bases). Trimming left V 7 bases short and J 0 bases short, with 11 bases between. CDR1 is ENHRY and CDR2 is SYGVKD in the germline V gene. This CDR3 comprises 14 residues. The CDR3 bases are TGTGCCATCATGAGACAGACTAGCACAGATACGCAGTATTTT. Protein sequence: CAIMRQTSTDTQYF.

Points on this clone: One end of the junction is discordant with germline, which a read error may explain. The V call is TRBV7-9, the J call TRBJ2-1, with a tentative D call TRBD2 (5 bases). CDR3 size: 12 residues. Germline V lookup: CDR1 SEHNR, CDR2 FQNEAQ (reference sequence). The CDR3 sequence: CASSLSSGPGIF. The CDR3 region has the DNA TGTGCCAGCAGCTTATCGAGCGGTCCGGGGATCTTC.

The chain links TRBV29-1 to TRBJ1-1; D gene unclear. The CDR3 covers 15 residues. From germline, CDR1 is SQVTM and CDR2 ANQGSEA. V lost 4 bases and J lost 0, with 15 bases in between. This CDR3 is CSVGRRLAMNTEAFF. CDR3 DNA sequence: TGCAGCGTTGGGCGTAGATTAGCCATGAACACTGAAGCTTTCTTT.

The CDR3 coding sequence is TGTGCCAGCAGCTTCTCCTACTCCTACGAGCAGTACTTC. Its translation: CASSFSYSYEQYF. The rearrangement links TRBV5-6 to TRBJ2-5; D not resolved. The J call may be in error: the DNA end matches TRBJ2-7 better. The CDR3 covers 13 residues. Germline V gives CDR1 SGHDT, CDR2 YYEEEE.

The chain employs TRBV19 and TRBJ2-4, with a tentative D call TRBD2 (6 bases). The V end lost 8 bases, the J end lost 8 bases, and 16 bases lay between the germline ends. This CDR3 comprises 13 residues. The germline V gene has CDR1 LNHDA and CDR2 SQIVND (reference sequence). The CDR3 spells CASRSGLSDIQYF. The CDR3 nucleotides read TGTGCCAGTCGATCGGGACTTTCCGACATTCAGTACTTC.

V and J are TRBV28 and TRBJ2-7; D may be TRBD1 (6 bases). CDR1 is MDHEN and CDR2 is SYDVKM in the germline V gene. There are 15 residues in the CDR3. V was shortened by 5 bases and J by 6 bases, with 20 bases between the two germline ends. DNA of the CDR3: TGTGCCAGCAGTCAAACCCGGGACCAGGGGCGCGAGCAGTACTTC. As protein: CASSQTRDQGREQYF.

The genes are TRBV6-1 and TRBJ2-1; 9 bases align to TRBD2. Unmatched junction bases numbered 11, after V lost 1 base and J lost 7 bases. CDR3 length: 17 residues. Germline V gene sequence: CDR1 MNHNS, CDR2 SASEGT. The CDR3 sequence: CASSEEVRGGSWNEQFF. The CDR3 DNA reads TGTGCCAGCAGTGAAGAGGTGCGGGGGGGCTCGTGGAATGAGCAGTTCTTC.

The chain joins TRBV19 to TRBJ2-1; 8 bases are shared with TRBD2. CDR3 length: 16 residues. Germline CDR1 and CDR2: LNHDA and SQIVND (reference sequence). J lost 7 bases, V lost 3 bases, and 11 bases had no gene match. The CDR3 coding sequence is TGTGCCAGTAGTATCCCCCGGGGGGGGACTGGGAATGAGCAGTTCTTC. Its protein is CASSIPRGGTGNEQFF. The whole variable domain, remainder taken from reference TRBV19 and TRBJ2-1, is DGGITQSPKYLFRKEGQNVTLSCEQNLNHDAMYWYRQDPGQGLRLIYYSQIVNDFQKGDIAEGYSVSREKKESFPLTVTSAQKNPTAFYLCASSIPRGGTGNEQFFGPGTRLTVL.

The genes are TRBV6-1 and TRBJ1-2; D is unclear. CDR3 size: 19 residues. The V gene lost 2 bases and the J gene lost 4 bases, with 26 bases spanning the gap. From germline, CDR1 is MNHNS and CDR2 SASEGT. The CDR3 protein is CASSERGRLASGSSYGYTF. In DNA form, the CDR3 reads TGTGCCAGCAGTGAACGCGGCCGGTTAGCGTCTGGGAGTAGCTATGGCTACACCTTC.